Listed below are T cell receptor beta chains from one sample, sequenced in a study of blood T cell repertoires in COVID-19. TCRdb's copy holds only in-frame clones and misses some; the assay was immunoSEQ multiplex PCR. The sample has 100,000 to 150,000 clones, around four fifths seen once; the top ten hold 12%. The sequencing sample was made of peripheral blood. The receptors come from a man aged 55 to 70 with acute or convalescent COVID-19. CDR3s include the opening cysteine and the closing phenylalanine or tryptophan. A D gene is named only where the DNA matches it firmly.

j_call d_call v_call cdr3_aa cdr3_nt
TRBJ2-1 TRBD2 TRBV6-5 CATRETSGRAHEQFF TGTGCCACCCGGGAGACTAGCGGGAGGGCCCATGAGCAGTTCTTC
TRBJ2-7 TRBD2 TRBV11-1 CASSSGTTDEQYF TGTGCCAGCAGCTCCGGGACTACCGACGAGCAGTACTTC
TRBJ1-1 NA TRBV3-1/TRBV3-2 CASSQGYGGYTEAFF TGTGCCAGCAGCCAGGGTTACGGGGGATACACTGAAGCTTTCTTT
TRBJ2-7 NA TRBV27 CASSFGGSGYEQYF TGTGCCAGCAGCTTTGGTGGTAGCGGATACGAGCAGTACTTC
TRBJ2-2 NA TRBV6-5 CASSPRGGVTGELFF TGTGCCAGCAGTCCCCGAGGGGGGGTCACCGGGGAGCTGTTTTTT
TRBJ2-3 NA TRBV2 CASEARGLSTDTQYF TGTGCCAGCGAAGCCAGAGGGCTTAGCACAGATACGCAGTATTTT
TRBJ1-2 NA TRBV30 CAWSVTGPYGYTF TGTGCCTGGAGTGTTACAGGGCCCTATGGCTACACCTTC
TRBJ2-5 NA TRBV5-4 CASSLDSQETQYF TGTGCCAGCAGCTTGGACAGCCAAGAGACCCAGTACTTC
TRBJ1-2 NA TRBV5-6 CASSLASYGYTF TGTGCCAGCAGCTTGGCCAGCTATGGCTACACCTTC
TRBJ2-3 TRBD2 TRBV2 CASSEALSAGGLDTQYF TGTGCCAGCAGTGAAGCGCTATCAGCGGGAGGGTTAGATACGCAGTATTTT
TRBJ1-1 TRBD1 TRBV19 CASSIWDQGVTEAFF TGTGCCAGTAGTATCTGGGACCAGGGGGTCACTGAAGCTTTCTTT